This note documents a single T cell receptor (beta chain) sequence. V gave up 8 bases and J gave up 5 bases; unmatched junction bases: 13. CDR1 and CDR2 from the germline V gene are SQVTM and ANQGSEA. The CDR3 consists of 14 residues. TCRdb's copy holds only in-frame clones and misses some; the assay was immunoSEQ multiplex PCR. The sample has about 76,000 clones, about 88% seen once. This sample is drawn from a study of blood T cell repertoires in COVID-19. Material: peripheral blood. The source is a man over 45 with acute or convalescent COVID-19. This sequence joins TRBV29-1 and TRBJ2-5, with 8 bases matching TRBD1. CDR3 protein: CSSSVTGVVETQYF. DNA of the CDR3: TGCAGCTCCTCCGTGACAGGGGTCGTTGAGACCCAGTACTTC.